This is a list of T cell receptor beta chains from one sample in a study of shared clonotypes between healthy human individuals. Method: immunoSEQ multiplex PCR; TCRdb's copy keeps in-frame clones and lacks some. The sample lists fewer than 130,000 clones, about 66% seen once, with roughly a quarter in the top ten. Sequenced sample: memory CD8+ T cells sorted from blood. These receptors were collected from a woman in her twenties or thirties in good health. Both conserved end residues are part of each CDR3. Each record gives: V gene, D gene, J gene, clone size, CDR3 DNA, CDR3 protein. The D gene is left open where the match is weak. A clone size is listed for some rows: how often the clone was seen (once, few, many), or a class if it is expanded.

>TRBV28|TRBD1|TRBJ2-2|few
TGTGCCGGGACCCTACAGGGGCCGAGGGAGCTGTTTTTT
CAGTLQGPRELFF
>TRBV28|-|TRBJ1-4|once
TGTGCCAGCAGTTTTGGGACAACTAATGAAAAACTGTTTTTT
CASSFGTTNEKLFF
>TRBV11-2|-|TRBJ2-3|-
TGTGCCAGCAGCTTCCAAGAGAGCACAGATACGCAGTATTTT
CASSFQESTDTQYF
>TRBV6-1|-|TRBJ2-7|few
TGTGCCAGCTCTGGTCAGAAGGGCTACGAGCAGTACTTC
CASSGQKGYEQYF
>TRBV27|TRBD1|TRBJ1-1|once
TGTGCCAGCAGTCTTAACAGGGGATCAGGAGCTTTCTTT
CASSLNRGSGAFF
>TRBV7-8|-|TRBJ2-1|many
TGTGCCAGCAGCCTCGGAGCGAATGAGCAGTTCTTC
CASSLGANEQFF
>TRBV5-6|TRBD1|TRBJ1-6|-
TGTGCCAGCAGCTTGGGGACCGGGACAGTCAATTCACCCCTCCACTTT
CASSLGTGTVNSPLHF
>TRBV5-6|-|TRBJ1-1|-
TGTGCCAGCAGCTTCGGGGCAGGGACTGAAGCTTTCTTT
CASSFGAGTEAFF
>TRBV4-1|TRBD2|TRBJ2-7|-
TGCGCCAGCAGCCAAGATCCCGGTCTAGCGGGTTCCTACGAGCAGTACTTC
CASSQDPGLAGSYEQYF
>TRBV5-1|-|TRBJ2-6|-
TGCGCCAGCAGCCGGGGGATCTGGGCCAACGTCCTGACTTTC
CASSRGIWANVLTF
>TRBV4-2|-|TRBJ2-7|-
TGTGCCAGCAGCCCCGGAGATTTTCGGGGCGAGCAGTACTTC
CASSPGDFRGEQYF
>TRBV28|-|TRBJ1-1|-
TGTGCCAGCAGTTTTTATTCTGAAGCTTTCTTT
CASSFYSEAFF
>TRBV4-1|TRBD2|TRBJ2-1|few
TGCGCCAGCAGCCAAGTAGACATGGGACTAGGGCGCGGTGAGCAGTTCTTC
CASSQVDMGLGRGEQFF
>TRBV6-1|-|TRBJ1-1|-
TGTGCCAGCAGTGAAGCGGCTTATCGGAACACTGAAGCTTTCTTT
CASSEAAYRNTEAFF
>TRBV27|-|TRBJ1-1|-
TGTGCCAGCAGCACCCGCGGAGGAACTGAAGCTTTCTTT
CASSTRGGTEAFF
>TRBV27|-|TRBJ2-7|-
TGTGCCAGCAGCCCCAAGGGGGAGGCCTACGAGCAGTACTTC
CASSPKGEAYEQYF
>TRBV5-4|-|TRBJ2-6|-
TGTGCCAGCAGCTTGGGAGGTACTGGGGCCAACGTCCTGACTTTC
CASSLGGTGANVLTF
>TRBV4-1|TRBD1|TRBJ2-1|-
TGCGCCAGCAGCCAAGATGGGACAGTCTACAATGAGCAGTTCTTC
CASSQDGTVYNEQFF
>TRBV15|-|TRBJ2-1|-
TGTGCCACCAGCAGAGGCCCTCTTCGTGGCGGGGCCTACAATGAGCAGTTCTTC
CATSRGPLRGGAYNEQFF
>TRBV15|TRBD1|TRBJ1-5|-
TGTGCCACCAGCAGCCCAGGGGGCGCGGGTCAGCCCCAGCATTTT
CATSSPGGAGQPQHF
>TRBV28|-|TRBJ1-6|-
TGTGCCAGCAGTTTATCGGCCTCGGGGGAGTCACCCCTCCACTTT
CASSLSASGESPLHF
>TRBV25-1|-|TRBJ2-7|-
TGTGCCAGCAGTGCACTACAGGGCTACGAGCAGTACTTC
CASSALQGYEQYF
>TRBV5-1|-|TRBJ1-2|-
TGCGCCAGCAGCTTTATTTTACAGGGTCGTTCTGGCTACACCTTC
CASSFILQGRSGYTF
>TRBV7-9|-|TRBJ2-7|many
TGTGCCAGCAGCTCCTTGTTCGGGACATTCTACGAGCAGTACTTC
CASSSLFGTFYEQYF
>TRBV11-2|-|TRBJ2-2|-
TGTGCCAGCAGCTTCAGGGGAGGGCCGTACACCGGGGAGCTGTTTTTT
CASSFRGGPYTGELFF
>TRBV7-9|TRBD2|TRBJ2-2|-
TGTGCCAGCAGCTTAGGACTAGCGATTACCACCGGGGAGCTGTTTTTT
CASSLGLAITTGELFF
>TRBV7-9|-|TRBJ2-1|-
TGTGCCAGCAGCTTAAGCAGGGAAGGTGAGCAGTTCTTC
CASSLSREGEQFF
>TRBV30|-|TRBJ2-7|-
TGTGCCTGGAGTGTAAATGGGGATGGGGGCGAGCAGTACTTC
CAWSVNGDGGEQYF
>TRBV5-1|-|TRBJ1-5|-
TGCGCCAGCAGGAGGACGGGGTTAAATCAGCCCCAGCATTTT
CASRRTGLNQPQHF
>TRBV2|TRBD1|TRBJ2-3|-
TGTGCCAGCAGTTCTTACAGGGGGCGCACAGATACGCAGTATTTT
CASSSYRGRTDTQYF
>TRBV6-5|TRBD2|TRBJ2-7|-
TGTGCCAGCAGTTACTTTAGCGGGAGGGAGCAGTACTTC
CASSYFSGREQYF
>TRBV25-1|-|TRBJ1-6|-
TGTGCCAGCAGTGAAGGGACTATGGAGATACTCCACTTT
CASSEGTMEILHF
>TRBV25-1|TRBD1|TRBJ1-4|-
TGTGCCAGCAGTGATTTCGGACAGGCCACCTTCAGGGAAAAACTGTTTTTT
CASSDFGQATFREKLFF
>TRBV7-2|-|TRBJ2-3|-
TGTGCCAGCAGCTTAGTGATTGGACTCTTGGTCGCCACAGATACGCAGTATTTT
CASSLVIGLLVATDTQYF
>TRBV6-4|-|TRBJ2-3|-
TGTGCCAGCGGAGGGGGGAGCACAGATACGCAGTATTTT
CASGGGSTDTQYF
>TRBV9|-|TRBJ1-1|-
TGTGCCAGCAGCTCCGGTGGTCCTGAAGCTTTCTTT
CASSSGGPEAFF
>TRBV25-1|TRBD1|TRBJ1-4|many
TGTGCCAGCAGGGCGCCGGGACAGGGAGGGGAAAAACTGTTTTTT
CASRAPGQGGEKLFF
>TRBV28|-|TRBJ1-4|-
TGTGCCAGCAGTACAACCGGGAACTACAATGAAAAACTGTTTTTT
CASSTTGNYNEKLFF
>TRBV11-2|-|TRBJ2-7|few
TGTGCCAGCAGCTTAGTGACAGGAGGCTACGAGCAGTACTTC
CASSLVTGGYEQYF
>TRBV13|TRBD1|TRBJ1-1|-
TGTGCCAGCAGCGGGGGACAGGGGGACACTGAAGCTTTCTTT
CASSGGQGDTEAFF
>TRBV27|-|TRBJ1-2|-
TGTGCCAGCAGTCCGCGCGGACAGCCGGGGTACTATGGCTACACCTTC
CASSPRGQPGYYGYTF
>TRBV19|TRBD2|TRBJ2-7|-
TGTGCCAGTCGAAGGACTAGCGAACCCTACGAGCAGTACTTC
CASRRTSEPYEQYF
>TRBV10-1|-|TRBJ1-1|-
TGCGCCAGCAGTCCAGGTTTAGGCACTGAAGCTTTCTTT
CASSPGLGTEAFF
>TRBV27|TRBD1|TRBJ2-7|once
TGTGCCAGCAGTTCGACAGGGGGGTGGGAGCAGTACTTC
CASSSTGGWEQYF
>TRBV25-1|TRBD1|TRBJ2-2|-
TGTGCCAGCAGACAGGGGGTGGACACCGGGGAGCTGTTTTTT
CASRQGVDTGELFF
>TRBV11-2|-|TRBJ1-2|many
TGTGCCAGCAGCCCCGCGGCGGGGCAATATGGCTACACCTTC
CASSPAAGQYGYTF
>TRBV6-1|TRBD1|TRBJ2-7|-
TGTGCCAGCAGTGTACTTCTCGGACAGGCAAGCGAGCAGTACTTC
CASSVLLGQASEQYF
>TRBV13|-|TRBJ2-3|-
TGTGCCAGTTTCTCGGAGGCAGTCTACACAGATACGCAGTATTTT
CASFSEAVYTDTQYF
>TRBV6-4|-|TRBJ2-3|-
TGTGCCAGCAGCGTCGTAGGCGGTAGCACAGATACGCAGTATTTT
CASSVVGGSTDTQYF
>TRBV6-4|TRBD2|TRBJ2-1|medium-sized
TGTGCCAGCAGTGACTCGGCGGGAGGTGGGTACAATGAGCAGTTCTTC
CASSDSAGGGYNEQFF
>TRBV5-1|TRBD1|TRBJ2-7|few
TGCGCCAGCAGCTCGGGTTGGGGACAGGGTCGTCCCGAGCAGTACTTC
CASSSGWGQGRPEQYF
>TRBV5-6|TRBD1|TRBJ1-2|-
TGTGCCAGCAGCGTCGGACAGGGAGGCTATGGCTACACCTTC
CASSVGQGGYGYTF
>TRBV6-4|TRBD2|TRBJ2-3|many
TGTGCCAGCAGTGTAGCAGCGGGAAGCACAGATACGCAGTATTTT
CASSVAAGSTDTQYF
>TRBV19|TRBD1|TRBJ2-1|few
TGTGCCAGTAGTCCGACAGGGGGCTCCTACAATGAGCAGTTCTTC
CASSPTGGSYNEQFF
>TRBV6-6|TRBD1|TRBJ1-1|-
TGTGCCAGCAGTAGACGACAGGGGGGCACTGAAGCTTTCTTT
CASSRRQGGTEAFF
>TRBV28|TRBD1|TRBJ1-2|-
TGTGCCAGCAGTTTATCCCCGGGACAGGGAGGTGGCTACACCTTC
CASSLSPGQGGGYTF
>TRBV15|-|TRBJ2-3|-
TGTGCCACCAGCAGAGATCCGGGGAATAGGCAGTATTTT
CATSRDPGNRQYF